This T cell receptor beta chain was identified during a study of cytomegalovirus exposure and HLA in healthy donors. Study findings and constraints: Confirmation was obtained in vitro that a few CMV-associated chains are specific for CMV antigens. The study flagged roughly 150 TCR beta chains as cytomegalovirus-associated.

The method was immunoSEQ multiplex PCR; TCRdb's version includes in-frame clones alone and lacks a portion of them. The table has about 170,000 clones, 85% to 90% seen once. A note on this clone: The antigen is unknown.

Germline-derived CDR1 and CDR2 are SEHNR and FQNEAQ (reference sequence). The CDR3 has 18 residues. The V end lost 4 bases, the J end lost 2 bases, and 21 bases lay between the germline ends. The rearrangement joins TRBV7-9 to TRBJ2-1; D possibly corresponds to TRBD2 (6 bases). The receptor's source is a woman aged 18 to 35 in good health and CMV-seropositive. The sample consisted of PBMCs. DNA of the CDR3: TGTGCCAGCAGCTCGCCCTCGTGGAGCGCGGGGACCTACAATGAGCAGTTCTTC. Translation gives CASSSPSWSAGTYNEQFF.